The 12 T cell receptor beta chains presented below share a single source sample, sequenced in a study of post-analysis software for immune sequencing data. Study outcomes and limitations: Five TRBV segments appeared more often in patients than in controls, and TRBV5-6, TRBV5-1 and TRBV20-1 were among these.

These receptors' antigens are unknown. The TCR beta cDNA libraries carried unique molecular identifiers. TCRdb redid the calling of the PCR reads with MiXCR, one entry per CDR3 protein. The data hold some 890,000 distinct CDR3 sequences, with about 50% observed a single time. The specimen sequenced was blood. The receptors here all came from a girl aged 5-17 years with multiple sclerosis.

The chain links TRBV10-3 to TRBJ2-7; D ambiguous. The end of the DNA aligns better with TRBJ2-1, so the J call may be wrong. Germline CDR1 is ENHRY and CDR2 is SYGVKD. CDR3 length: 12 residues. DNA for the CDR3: TGTGCCATCAGTGTTACGGACAATGAGCAGTTCTTC. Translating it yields CAISVTDNEQFF.

The CDR3 is CASSSLSGGAGDTQYF. DNA for the CDR3: TGTGCCAGCAGCTCCCTTAGCGGGGGGGCGGGAGATACGCAGTATTTT. This chain connects TRBV11-3 to TRBJ2-3, with 11 bases matching TRBD2. V trimming: 4 bases; J trimming: 5 bases; junction bases outside the gene matches: 8. This CDR3 comprises 16 residues. From germline, CDR1 is SGHNT and CDR2 YENEEA.

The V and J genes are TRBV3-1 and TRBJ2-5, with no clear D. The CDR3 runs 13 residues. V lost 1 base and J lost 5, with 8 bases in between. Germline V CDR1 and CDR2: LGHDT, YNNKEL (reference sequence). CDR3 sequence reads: CASSQGSWETQYF. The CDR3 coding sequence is TGTGCCAGCAGCCAAGGATCGTGGGAGACCCAGTACTTC.

The CDR3 DNA is TGTGCCAGCAGTTTTGAGGATCACTATGGCTACACCTTC. Its protein product is CASSFEDHYGYTF. The chain employs TRBV12-3 or TRBV12-4 and TRBJ1-2, with D unclear. The V end was cut by 3 bases, the J end by 3 bases, with 8 bases between. This CDR3 has 13 amino acids.

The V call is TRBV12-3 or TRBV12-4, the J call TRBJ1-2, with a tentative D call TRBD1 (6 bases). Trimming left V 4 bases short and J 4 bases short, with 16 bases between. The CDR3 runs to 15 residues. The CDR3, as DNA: TGTGCCAGCAGTTACGACAGGCCCTTCCCCTATGGCTACACCTTC. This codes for CASSYDRPFPYGYTF.

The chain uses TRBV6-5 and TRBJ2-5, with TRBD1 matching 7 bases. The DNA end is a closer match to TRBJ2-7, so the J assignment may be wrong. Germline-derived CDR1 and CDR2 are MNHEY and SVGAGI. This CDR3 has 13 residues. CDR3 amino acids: CASSYATGYEQYF. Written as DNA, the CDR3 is TGTGCCAGCAGTTACGCGACAGGGTACGAGCAGTACTTC.

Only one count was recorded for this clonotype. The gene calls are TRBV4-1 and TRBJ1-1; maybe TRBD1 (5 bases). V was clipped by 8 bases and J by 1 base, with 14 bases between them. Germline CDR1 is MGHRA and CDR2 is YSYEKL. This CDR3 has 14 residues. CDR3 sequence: CASAGWGWNTEAFF. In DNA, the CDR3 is TGCGCCAGCGCGGGGTGGGGGTGGAACACTGAAGCTTTCTTT.

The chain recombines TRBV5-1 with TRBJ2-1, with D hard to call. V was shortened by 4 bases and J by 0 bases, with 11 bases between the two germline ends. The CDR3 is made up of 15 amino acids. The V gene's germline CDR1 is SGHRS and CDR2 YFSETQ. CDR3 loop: CASSADISSYNEQFF. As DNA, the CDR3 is TGCGCCAGCAGCGCCGACATCAGCTCCTACAATGAGCAGTTCTTC. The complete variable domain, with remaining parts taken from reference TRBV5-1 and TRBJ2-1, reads KAGVTQTPRYLIKTRGQQVTLSCSPISGHRSVSWYQQTPGQGLQFLFEYFSETQRNKGNFPGRFSGRQFSNSRSEMNVSTLELGDSALYLCASSADISSYNEQFFGPGTRLTVL.

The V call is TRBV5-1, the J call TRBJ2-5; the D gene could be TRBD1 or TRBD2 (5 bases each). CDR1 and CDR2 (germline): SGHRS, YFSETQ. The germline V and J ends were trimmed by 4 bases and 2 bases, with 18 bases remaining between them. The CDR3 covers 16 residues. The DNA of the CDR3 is TGCGCCAGCAGCATGCTGACGGGACCTAAACAAGAGACCCAGTACTTC. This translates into CASSMLTGPKQETQYF.

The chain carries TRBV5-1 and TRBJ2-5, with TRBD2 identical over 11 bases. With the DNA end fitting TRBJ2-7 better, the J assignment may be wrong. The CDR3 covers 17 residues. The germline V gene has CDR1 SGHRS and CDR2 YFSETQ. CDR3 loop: CASSLAGTSGSINEQYF. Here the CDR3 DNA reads TGCGCCAGCAGCTTGGCCGGAACTAGCGGGAGTATCAACGAGCAGTACTTC.

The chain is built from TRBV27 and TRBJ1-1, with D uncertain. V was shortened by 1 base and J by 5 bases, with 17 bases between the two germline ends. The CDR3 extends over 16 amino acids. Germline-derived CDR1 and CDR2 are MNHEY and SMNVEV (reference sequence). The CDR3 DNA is TGTGCCAGCAGTTTATTGGGCAAGGGAATGGGAACTGAAGCTTTCTTT. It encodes CASSLLGKGMGTEAFF.

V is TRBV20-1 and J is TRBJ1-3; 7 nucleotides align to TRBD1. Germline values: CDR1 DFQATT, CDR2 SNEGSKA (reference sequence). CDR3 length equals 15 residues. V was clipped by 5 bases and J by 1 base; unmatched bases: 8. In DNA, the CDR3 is TGCAGTGCTTTCCAGGGGGGTGGGTCTGGAAACACCATATATTTT. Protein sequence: CSAFQGGGSGNTIYF.